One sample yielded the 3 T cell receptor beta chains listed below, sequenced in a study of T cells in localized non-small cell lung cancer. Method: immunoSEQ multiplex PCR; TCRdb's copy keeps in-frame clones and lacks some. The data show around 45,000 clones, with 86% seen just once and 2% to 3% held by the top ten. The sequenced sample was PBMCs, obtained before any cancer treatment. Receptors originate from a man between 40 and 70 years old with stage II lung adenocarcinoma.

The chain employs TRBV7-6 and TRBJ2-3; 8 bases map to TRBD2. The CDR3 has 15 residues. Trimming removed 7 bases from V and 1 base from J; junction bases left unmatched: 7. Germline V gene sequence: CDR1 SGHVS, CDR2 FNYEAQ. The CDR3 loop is CASTLGTRRTDTQYF. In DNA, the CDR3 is TGTGCCAGCACCCTCGGGACTAGACGCACAGATACGCAGTATTTT.

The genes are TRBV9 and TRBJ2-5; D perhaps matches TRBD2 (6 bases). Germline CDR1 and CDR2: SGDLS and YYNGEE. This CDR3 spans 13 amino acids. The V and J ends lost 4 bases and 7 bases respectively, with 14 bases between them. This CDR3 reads CASSIGTGGTQYF. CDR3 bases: TGTGCCAGCAGCATTGGGACTGGGGGGACCCAGTACTTC.

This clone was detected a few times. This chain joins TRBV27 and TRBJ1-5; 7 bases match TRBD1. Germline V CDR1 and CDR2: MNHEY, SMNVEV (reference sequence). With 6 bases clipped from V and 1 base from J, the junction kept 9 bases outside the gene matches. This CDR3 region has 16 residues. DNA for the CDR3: TGTGCCAGCAGATCTACAGGGGTGTTGAGCAATCAGCCCCAGCATTTT. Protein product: CASRSTGVLSNQPQHF.